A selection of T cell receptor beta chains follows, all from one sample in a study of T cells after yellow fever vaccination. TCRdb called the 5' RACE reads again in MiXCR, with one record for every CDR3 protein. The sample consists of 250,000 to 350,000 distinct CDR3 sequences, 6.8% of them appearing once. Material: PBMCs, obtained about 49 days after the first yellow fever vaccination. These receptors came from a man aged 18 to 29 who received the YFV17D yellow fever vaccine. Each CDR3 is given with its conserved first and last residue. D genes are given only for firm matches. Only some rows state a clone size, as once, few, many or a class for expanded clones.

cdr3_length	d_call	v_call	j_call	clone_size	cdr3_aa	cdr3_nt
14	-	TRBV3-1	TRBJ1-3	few	CASSPRTAGNTIYF	TGTGCCAGCAGCCCTAGGACAGCTGGAAACACCATATATTTT
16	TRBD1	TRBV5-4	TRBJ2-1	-	CASSFLGGYLGDEQFF	TGTGCCAGCAGCTTCCTAGGGGGCTATCTAGGGGATGAGCAGTTCTTC
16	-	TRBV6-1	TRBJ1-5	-	CASADSRVYSNQPQHF	TGTGCCAGCGCTGACTCCAGGGTCTATAGCAATCAGCCCCAGCATTTT
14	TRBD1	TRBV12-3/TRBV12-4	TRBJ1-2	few	CASRKTGGGYGYTF	TGTGCCAGCAGAAAGACAGGGGGCGGCTACGGCTACACCTTC
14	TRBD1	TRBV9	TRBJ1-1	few	CASRGQGANTEAFF	TGTGCCAGCAGGGGACAGGGAGCGAACACTGAAGCTTTCTTT
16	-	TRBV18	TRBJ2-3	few	CASSLRVGGGPDTQYF	TGTGCCAGCTCATTGCGGGTAGGAGGGGGCCCAGATACGCAGTATTTT
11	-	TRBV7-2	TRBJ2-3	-	CASSLKLAQYF	TGTGCCAGCAGCTTAAAGTTGGCGCAGTATTTT
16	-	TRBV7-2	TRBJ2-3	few	CASSLVAGWGTDTQYF	TGTGCCAGCAGCTTGGTGGCGGGGTGGGGCACAGATACGCAGTATTTT
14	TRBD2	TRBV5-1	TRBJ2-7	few	CASSSSGASYEQYF	TGCGCCAGCAGCTCTAGCGGGGCCTCCTACGAGCAGTACTTC
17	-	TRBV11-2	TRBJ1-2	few	CASSLERRQGWHYGYTF	TGTGCCAGCAGCTTAGAAAGGAGGCAGGGGTGGCACTATGGCTACACCTTC
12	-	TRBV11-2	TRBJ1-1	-	CASRTWGGEAFF	TGTGCCAGCAGGACTTGGGGGGGTGAAGCTTTCTTT
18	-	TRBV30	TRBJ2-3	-	CAWSVGGYWTASTDTQYF	TGTGCCTGGAGTGTGGGCGGGTACTGGACGGCTAGCACAGATACGCAGTATTTT
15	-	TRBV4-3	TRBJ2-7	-	CASSQDPRQSYEQYF	TGCGCCAGCAGCCAAGATCCCCGTCAGTCCTACGAGCAGTACTTC
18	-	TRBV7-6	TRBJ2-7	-	CASSSHPRGQTNGYEQYF	TGTGCCAGCAGCTCCCACCCGAGGGGACAAACGAACGGGTACGAGCAGTACTTC
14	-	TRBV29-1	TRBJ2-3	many	CSVDDSISTDTQYF	TGCAGCGTTGACGACAGCATCTCAACAGATACGCAGTATTTT
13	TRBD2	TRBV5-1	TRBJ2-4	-	CASSSGGLNIQYF	TGCGCCAGCAGCTCGGGAGGGTTGAACATTCAGTACTTC
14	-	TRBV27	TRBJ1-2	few	CASSLTFSGYGYTF	TGTGCCAGCAGTTTAACTTTCTCGGGCTATGGCTACACCTTC
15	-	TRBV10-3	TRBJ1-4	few	CAISESWQQNEKLFF	TGTGCCATCAGTGAGTCGTGGCAGCAAAATGAAAAACTGTTTTTT
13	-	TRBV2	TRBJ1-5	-	CASKYVGRQPQHF	TGTGCCAGCAAATACGTTGGGCGTCAGCCCCAGCATTTT
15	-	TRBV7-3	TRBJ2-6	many	CASSLDSSGANVLTF	TGTGCCAGCAGCTTGGACAGCTCTGGGGCCAACGTCCTGACTTTC
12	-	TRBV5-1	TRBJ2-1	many	CASSLGGHEQFF	TGCGCCAGCAGCTTGGGTGGGCATGAGCAGTTCTTC
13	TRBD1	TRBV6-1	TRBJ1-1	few	CASTIGQGVEAFF	TGTGCCAGCACCATCGGACAGGGGGTTGAAGCTTTCTTT
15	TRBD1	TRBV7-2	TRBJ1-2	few	CASSRPDRESGGYTF	TGTGCCAGCAGCCGACCGGACAGGGAATCTGGTGGCTACACCTTC
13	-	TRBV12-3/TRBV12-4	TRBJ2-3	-	CASNRASTDTQYF	TGTGCCAGCAACAGAGCCAGCACAGATACGCAGTATTTT
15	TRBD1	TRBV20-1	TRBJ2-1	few	CSAPLGQGVDNEQFF	TGCAGTGCGCCCCTCGGACAGGGGGTGGACAATGAGCAGTTCTTC
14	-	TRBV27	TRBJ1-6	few	CASSLWGGDSPLHF	TGTGCCAGCAGTTTGTGGGGCGGTGATTCACCCCTCCACTTT